This T cell receptor beta chain derives from a study of blood T cell repertoires in COVID-19. Data came from immunoSEQ multiplex PCR; TCRdb stores just in-frame clones and leaves some out. The sample records roughly 400,000 clones, roughly 90% being singletons. The CDR3 totals 12 residues. The V gene lost 0 bases and the J gene lost 6 bases, with 6 bases spanning the gap. V and J are TRBV12-3 or TRBV12-4 and TRBJ2-7; unclear D gene. The TCR was taken from a woman younger than 35 who had been exposed to COVID-19. The sequencing input was PBMCs or T cells enriched from blood (not recorded which). CDR3 sequence: CASSLAPPEQYF. Here the CDR3 DNA reads TGTGCCAGCAGTTTAGCCCCTCCCGAGCAGTACTTC.